The 24 T cell receptor beta chains presented below share a single source sample, sequenced in a study of control samples from healthy donors and cancer patients. Profiled with immunoSEQ multiplex PCR; TCRdb holds only in-frame clones, not every one. The sample gives approximately 87,000 clones, approximately 90% of which show up once; roughly 1.3% is in the top ten. The sequencing input was blood. The receptor source for this set is a woman in her fifties or sixties in good health.

The chain combines TRBV12-3 or TRBV12-4 with TRBJ2-3; D gene unclear. V lost 7 bases to trimming and J lost 3 bases, with 5 bases between them. The CDR3 is 11 residues long. The CDR3 loop is CASTSTDTQYF. CDR3 nucleotide sequence: TGTGCCAGCACCAGTACAGATACGCAGTATTTT.

V and J are TRBV19 and TRBJ2-3, with 16 bases matching TRBD2. Looked up from germline, CDR1 is LNHDA and CDR2 is SQIVND (reference sequence). This CDR3 has 20 residues. After removal of 9 bases from V and 1 base from J, the junction contained 16 bases not matched to a gene. In DNA form, the CDR3 reads TGTGCCAGCAGGGGGGCGCCGGGACTAGCGGGAGGGTCGCGCACAGATACGCAGTATTTT. Translated: CASRGAPGLAGGSRTDTQYF. Full variable domain (remainder filled in from reference TRBV19 and TRBJ2-3): DGGITQSPKYLFRKEGQNVTLSCEQNLNHDAMYWYRQDPGQGLRLIYYSQIVNDFQKGDIAEGYSVSREKKESFPLTVTSAQKNPTAFYLCASRGAPGLAGGSRTDTQYFGPGTRLTVL.

In this sample, this clone turned up once. The V gene is TRBV27, the J gene TRBJ1-6; D perhaps matches TRBD1 (6 bases). V shed 6 bases and J shed 7 bases, with 13 bases lying between them. CDR1 and CDR2 from the germline V gene are MNHEY and SMNVEV (reference sequence). This CDR3 has 14 amino acids. The CDR3 sequence is CASSLRGGNSPLHF. Here the CDR3 DNA reads TGTGCCAGCAGCCTCAGGGGAGGGAATTCACCCCTCCACTTT.

The V gene is TRBV7-2, the J gene TRBJ1-1; D might be TRBD1 (6 bases). Germline loops: CDR1 SGHTA, CDR2 FQGNSA. V shed 5 bases and J shed 7 bases, with 14 bases lying between them. The CDR3 runs 13 residues. CDR3 sequence: CASSLYGGGEAFF. The CDR3 region has the DNA TGTGCCAGCAGCCTCTACGGAGGGGGTGAAGCTTTCTTT.

The V and J genes are TRBV3-1 (or the pseudogene TRBV3-2) and TRBJ2-3; 9 bases are a match to TRBD2. The CDR3 extends over 17 amino acids. J was trimmed by 4 bases and V by 2 bases; bases with no gene match: 10. In germline, CDR1 is LGHDT, CDR2 YNNKEL (reference sequence). CDR3 loop: CASSQWLAGVLADTQYF. In DNA form, the CDR3 reads TGTGCCAGCAGCCAATGGTTAGCGGGAGTGTTAGCAGATACGCAGTATTTT.

The rearrangement uses TRBV4-2 and TRBJ2-2, with 7 bases matching TRBD2. The CDR3 length is 15 residues. Germline V gives CDR1 LGHNA, CDR2 YNFKEQ. Losses at the gene ends were 5 bases for V and 7 bases for J; bases not matched to a gene: 10. The CDR3 sequence: CASSVAAERGGELFF. The CDR3 nucleotides read TGTGCCAGCAGCGTCGCGGCGGAGCGGGGCGGGGAGCTGTTTTTT.

On this clone: Other DNA sequences within the sample encode an identical CDR3. The V and J genes are TRBV27 and TRBJ1-4, with D unresolved. Germline values: CDR1 MNHEY, CDR2 SMNVEV (reference sequence). The CDR3 has 12 residues. V was trimmed by 8 bases and J by 12 bases, leaving 16 bases between them. As DNA, the CDR3 is TGTGCCAGCCGTACAGCCCCCGGGGAACTGTTTTTT. Translating gives CASRTAPGELFF.

The table lists this clone with a count of one. The chain uses TRBV28 and TRBJ2-7; D unresolved. The V end lost 5 bases, the J end lost 4 bases, and 6 bases lay between the germline ends. Germline V gives CDR1 MDHEN, CDR2 SYDVKM. The CDR3 contains 11 residues. CDR3 sequence reads: CASSREYEQYF. DNA for the CDR3: TGTGCCAGCAGTCGAGAATACGAGCAGTACTTC.

V is TRBV18 and J is TRBJ1-6, with 8 bases fitting TRBD1. The CDR3 is 14 amino acids. The germline V gene has CDR1 KGHSH and CDR2 LQKENI. The J segment lost 7 bases and the V segment lost 4 bases, leaving 3 bases of the junction unmatched. This CDR3 is CASSQDRENSPLHF. DNA for the CDR3: TGTGCCAGCTCACAGGACAGGGAAAATTCACCCCTCCACTTT.

The rearrangement joins TRBV28 to TRBJ1-2, with TRBD1 as a possible D gene (6 bases). Trimming cost V 8 bases and J 0 bases, with 19 bases left between them. The CDR3 is 16 residues long. Germline lookup yields CDR1 MDHEN and CDR2 SYDVKM. The CDR3 sequence is CASATLGGATNYGYTF. The CDR3 coding sequence is TGTGCCAGCGCTACACTGGGGGGGGCGACTAACTATGGCTACACCTTC.

The chain links TRBV5-4 to TRBJ2-3; D perhaps matches TRBD2 (5 bases). Trimming stripped 5 bases from V and 2 bases from J, with 15 bases between. The germline CDR1 and CDR2 sequences are SGHNT and YYREEE (reference sequence). The CDR3 covers 15 residues. This CDR3 reads CASSLASRPTDTQYF. CDR3 coding DNA: TGTGCCAGCAGTCTCGCTAGCAGACCCACAGATACGCAGTATTTT.

In its sample, this clone was seen a few times. This chain uses TRBV19 with TRBJ2-7; no definite D call. Germline loops: CDR1 LNHDA, CDR2 SQIVND (reference sequence). This CDR3 is 14 amino acids long. Trimming removed 10 bases at V and 0 bases at J, with 16 bases between. The CDR3 DNA sequence: TGTGCCACCCACAATCCCTCGGGCTCCTACGAGCAGTACTTC. Amino acids: CATHNPSGSYEQYF.

The chain recombines TRBV21-1 with TRBJ2-7; whether TRBD1, the table's D call, matches the DNA was not checked. TRBV21-1 corresponds to a pseudogene. This CDR3 comprises 16 residues. Written as DNA, the CDR3 is TGTGCCAGCAGCAAAGAAGACTGGACAATCACCTACGAGCAGTACTTC. Residues: CASSKEDWTITYEQYF.

The chain employs TRBV14 and TRBJ1-2, with unresolved D. CDR3 length: 13 amino acids. The germline V gene encodes CDR1 SGHDN and CDR2 FVKESK. Between the trimmed V and J ends, which lost 1 base and 8 bases, there was a span of 11 bases. The CDR3 nucleotides read TGTGCCAGCAGCCAAGGGTCCGGGAGGGGCTACACCTTC. It translates to CASSQGSGRGYTF.

The chain couples TRBV4-1 to TRBJ2-5; weak D call: TRBD1 (6 bases). Trimming removed 4 bases from V and 2 bases from J, with 17 bases in between. Germline V gene sequence: CDR1 MGHRA, CDR2 YSYEKL. The CDR3 consists of 16 residues. The CDR3 reads CASSREGQQAQETQYF. As DNA, the CDR3 is TGCGCCAGCAGCCGCGAGGGACAACAAGCGCAAGAGACCCAGTACTTC.

The chain couples TRBV7-2 to TRBJ1-3, with TRBD1 as a possible D gene (5 bases). CDR3 length equals 16 residues. The V and J ends lost 1 base and 4 bases respectively, with 14 bases between them. In germline, CDR1 is SGHTA, CDR2 FQGNSA. The CDR3: CASSLGPGPTGNTIYF. The CDR3 nucleotides are TGTGCCAGCAGCTTAGGCCCGGGGCCCACGGGAAACACCATATATTTT. Full variable domain (outside the CDR3, taken from reference TRBV7-2 and TRBJ1-3): GAGVSQSPSNKVTEKGKDVELRCDPISGHTALYWYRQSLGQGLEFLIYFQGNSAPDKSGLPSDRFSAERTGGSVSTLTIQRTQQEDSAVYLCASSLGPGPTGNTIYFGEGSWLTVV.

The J gene is TRBJ1-2, the V gene TRBV7-2; D not certain. V lost 4 bases to trimming and J lost 0 bases, with 12 bases between them. Germline CDR1 and CDR2: SGHTA and FQGNSA. This CDR3 is built from 15 residues. The CDR3 here is CASSSPADANYGYTF. CDR3 in DNA: TGTGCCAGCAGCTCCCCCGCGGACGCTAACTATGGCTACACCTTC. Filled out from reference TRBV7-2 and TRBJ1-2, the complete variable domain reads GAGVSQSPSNKVTEKGKDVELRCDPISGHTALYWYRQSLGQGLEFLIYFQGNSAPDKSGLPSDRFSAERTGGSVSTLTIQRTQQEDSAVYLCASSSPADANYGYTFGSGTRLTVV.

This clone has only one observation. The chain has TRBV19 and TRBJ1-3, with a tentative D call TRBD1 (6 bases). In germline, CDR1 is LNHDA, CDR2 SQIVND (reference sequence). The CDR3 totals 15 residues. V lost 7 bases, J lost 0 bases, and 13 bases lay in between. The DNA for the CDR3 is TGTGCCAGTACCCGACAGGCAGACTCTGGAAACACCATATATTTT. Translating it yields CASTRQADSGNTIYF.

V usage is TRBV6-5 and J usage is TRBJ1-1; D might be TRBD1 (5 bases). CDR3 length: 13 amino acids. V was trimmed by 2 bases and J by 1 base, leaving 5 bases between them. CDR1 and CDR2 (germline): MNHEY, SVGAGI. The DNA of the CDR3 is TGTGCCAGCAGTTACCAGGGGAACACTGAAGCTTTCTTT. This codes for CASSYQGNTEAFF.

This chain uses TRBV20-1 with TRBJ2-3, with 7 bases identical to TRBD1. The germline gives CDR1 DFQATT, CDR2 SNEGSKA (reference sequence). The CDR3 has 15 amino acids. The trim removed 3 bases at V and 0 bases at J, leaving 6 bases unmatched. The CDR3 here is CSASRGTVSTDTQYF. The CDR3 DNA reads as TGCAGTGCTAGTCGTGGGACAGTTAGCACAGATACGCAGTATTTT.

The chain is built from TRBV5-1 and TRBJ1-2; 10 bases map to TRBD1. The CDR3 extends over 15 amino acids. Germline V lookup: CDR1 SGHRS, CDR2 YFSETQ. Germline trimming cut 4 bases from V and 8 bases from J; bases unmatched to any gene: 11. CDR3 residues: CASSVSGTGEEGYTF. Here the CDR3 DNA reads TGCGCCAGCAGCGTCTCCGGGACAGGGGAGGAGGGCTACACCTTC.

This clone was detected only once. V usage is TRBV7-9 and J usage is TRBJ1-5, with 7 bases aligning to TRBD1. Germline CDR1 and CDR2: SEHNR and FQNEAQ (reference sequence). Germline trimming cut 1 base from V and 10 bases from J; bases unmatched to any gene: 10. The CDR3 length is 15 residues. DNA for the CDR3: TGTGCCAGCAGCTTAGTCCCGCCAGGGGGGTCACCCCAGCATTTT. Protein sequence: CASSLVPPGGSPQHF. The variable domain in full, with the rest retrieved from reference TRBV7-9 and TRBJ1-5, is DTGVSQNPRHKITKRGQNVTFRCDPISEHNRLYWYRQTLGQGPEFLTYFQNEAQLEKSRLLSDRFSAERPKGSFSTLEIQRTEQGDSAMYLCASSLVPPGGSPQHFGDGTRLSIL.

The chain uses TRBV2 and TRBJ1-1; 7 bases line up with TRBD1. CDR1 is SNHLY, CDR2 FYNNEI, per germline. With V trimmed by 1 base and J by 4 bases, 3 bases remained unmatched. The CDR3 has 14 residues. CDR3 coding DNA: TGTGCCAGCAGTGAAGGACAGGGTGGCACTGAAGCTTTCTTT. Translation: CASSEGQGGTEAFF.

V usage is TRBV29-1 and J usage is TRBJ1-1, with 8 bases aligning to TRBD1. V shed 5 bases, J shed 3 bases, and the junction held 5 bases outside the gene matches. The CDR3 has 13 residues. Germline CDR1 and CDR2: SQVTM and ANQGSEA. The CDR3 DNA follows: TGCAGCGTTTCCAGGGGGCCGGACACTGAAGCTTTCTTT. It yields the protein CSVSRGPDTEAFF.